The 13 T cell receptor beta chains below come from one sample, sequenced in a study of control samples from healthy donors and cancer patients. Produced via immunoSEQ multiplex PCR; TCRdb's table is partial and in-frame only. Here the sample spans 160,000 or so clones, roughly 95% being singletons. The sample comprised blood. Source of these receptors: a woman in her thirties in good health.

V gene TRBV7-9 combines with J gene TRBJ2-1; TRBD2 matches at 9 bases. V lost 5 bases, J lost 5 bases, and 7 bases stayed unmatched. This CDR3 is built from 15 residues. Germline V gene lookup returns CDR1 SEHNR and CDR2 FQNEAQ (reference sequence). The CDR3 protein is CASSPGTSGHNEQFF. The CDR3 nucleotides read TGTGCCAGCAGCCCCGGAACTAGCGGGCACAATGAGCAGTTCTTC.

The chain links TRBV10-2 to TRBJ2-7, with D tentatively TRBD1 or TRBD2 (5 bases each). Germline CDR1 is WSHSY and CDR2 is SAAADI. The CDR3 loop spans 13 amino acids. The V end was cut by 6 bases, the J end by 4 bases, with 13 bases between. The CDR3 here is CASSGALLYEQYF. The CDR3 nucleotides read TGCGCCAGCAGCGGGGCCCTTTTGTACGAGCAGTACTTC.

This clone has a single count. The chain is built from TRBV4-2 and TRBJ1-2; TRBD1 might be the D (5 bases). Per germline, CDR1 LGHNA and CDR2 YNFKEQ. The CDR3 totals 14 residues. V was cut by 5 bases and J by 1 base, with 11 bases left in between. CDR3 nucleotide sequence: TGTGCCAGCAGCGAGACAGAAAATAACTATGGCTACACCTTC. Residues: CASSETENNYGYTF.

The V and J genes are TRBV18 and TRBJ1-2, with D perhaps matching TRBD1 (6 bases). The V gene's germline CDR1 is KGHSH and CDR2 LQKENI. V lost 2 bases to trimming and J lost 6 bases, with 10 bases between them. The CDR3 extends over 13 amino acids. The CDR3 DNA follows: TGTGCCAGCTCACCAAGGACAGACGATGGCTACACCTTC. It specifies CASSPRTDDGYTF.

The chain carries TRBV3-1 (or the pseudogene TRBV3-2) and TRBJ2-2; 7 bases agree with TRBD2. Trimming at V came to 0 bases and at J to 1 base, leaving 8 bases not matched to a gene. The CDR3 covers 18 residues. The germline gives CDR1 LGHDT, CDR2 YNNKEL (reference sequence). In DNA, the CDR3 is TGTGCCAGCAGCCAAGAGGTGCGGGCTAGCGGGAACACCGGGGAGCTGTTTTTT. Its protein is CASSQEVRASGNTGELFF.

This chain joins TRBV24-1 and TRBJ2-5; 11 bases are shared with TRBD2. The CDR3 extends over 17 amino acids. After removal of 4 bases from V and 5 bases from J, the junction contained 11 bases not matched to a gene. Germline V CDR1 and CDR2: KGHDR, SFDVKD. The CDR3 region has the DNA TGTGCCACCAGTGAGTCAACTAGCGGGAGCCGCCGGGAGACCCAGTACTTC. Protein sequence: CATSESTSGSRRETQYF.

The V call is TRBV4-1, the J call TRBJ2-7; 8 bases are a match to TRBD1. V lost 3 bases and J lost 3; bases outside the gene matches: 7. The CDR3 loop spans 15 amino acids. Germline CDR1 and CDR2: MGHRA and YSYEKL. CDR3 nucleotides: TGCGCCAGCAGCCAGACCACAGGGGGTAACTACGAGCAGTACTTC. Its protein product is CASSQTTGGNYEQYF.

CDR3: CAWNVAGVDEQYF. In DNA form, the CDR3 reads TGTGCCTGGAATGTAGCGGGAGTCGACGAGCAGTACTTC. This chain connects TRBV30 to TRBJ2-7; 9 positions match TRBD2. CDR3 length equals 13 residues. Germline V lookup: CDR1 GTSNPN, CDR2 SVGIG (reference sequence). J lost 5 bases, V lost 4 bases, and 6 bases had no gene match.

The chain joins TRBV30 to TRBJ1-2; 7 positions agree with TRBD1. Germline V gene data show CDR1 as GTSNPN and CDR2 as SVGIG (reference sequence). V gave up 0 bases and J gave up 6 bases; unmatched junction bases: 10. The CDR3 is 15 residues long. CDR3 sequence: CAWSVPLRQGNGYTF. The CDR3 DNA reads as TGTGCCTGGAGTGTCCCACTCAGACAGGGTAATGGCTACACCTTC.

This sequence joins TRBV5-5 and TRBJ1-4, with no clear D. CDR3 length: 15 amino acids. Trimming removed 4 bases from V and 4 bases from J, with 14 bases in between. Germline CDR1 is SGHKS and CDR2 is YYEKEE (reference sequence). CDR3 sequence: CASSPLAGNNEKLFF. The DNA of the CDR3 is TGTGCCAGCAGCCCACTGGCGGGGAATAATGAAAAACTGTTTTTT.

CDR3 bases: TGTGCCAGCGGAGAGAAGGGGACCGGGGAGCTGTTTTTT. It encodes CASGEKGTGELFF. The genes are TRBV9 and TRBJ2-2; a weak D match, TRBD1 (5 bases). V was trimmed by 7 bases and J by 5 bases, leaving 12 bases between them. There are 13 residues in the CDR3. Germline V gives CDR1 SGDLS, CDR2 YYNGEE.

The V and J genes are TRBV9 and TRBJ1-4; D is unclear. CDR3 length: 15 residues. The V gene lost 0 bases and the J gene lost 0 bases, with 6 bases spanning the gap. CDR1 and CDR2 (germline): SGDLS, YYNGEE. In nucleotides, the CDR3 is TGTGCCAGCAGCGTAGGACCCGCAACTAATGAAAAACTGTTTTTT. Protein product: CASSVGPATNEKLFF.

V and J are TRBV12-3 or TRBV12-4 and TRBJ1-1; the D gene is possibly TRBD1 (6 bases). CDR3 size: 13 residues. Trimming pared 4 bases from V and 5 bases from J, leaving 11 bases between. In DNA, the CDR3 is TGTGCCAGCAGTTCCAGGGGAAGGACTGAAGCTTTCTTT. Amino acid sequence: CASSSRGRTEAFF.